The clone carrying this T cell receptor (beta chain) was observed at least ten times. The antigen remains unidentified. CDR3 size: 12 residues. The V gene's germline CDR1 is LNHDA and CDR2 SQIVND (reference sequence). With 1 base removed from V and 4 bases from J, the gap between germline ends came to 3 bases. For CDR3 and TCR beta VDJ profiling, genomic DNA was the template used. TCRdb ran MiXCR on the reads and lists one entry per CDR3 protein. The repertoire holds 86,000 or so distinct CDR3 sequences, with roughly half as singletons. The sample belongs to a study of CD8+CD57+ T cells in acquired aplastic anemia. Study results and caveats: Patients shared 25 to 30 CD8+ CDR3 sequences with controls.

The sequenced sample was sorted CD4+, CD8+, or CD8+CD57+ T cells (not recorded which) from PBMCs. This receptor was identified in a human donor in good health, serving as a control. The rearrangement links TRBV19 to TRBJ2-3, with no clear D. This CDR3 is CASSIAADTQYF. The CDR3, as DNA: TGTGCCAGTAGTATAGCAGCAGATACGCAGTATTTT. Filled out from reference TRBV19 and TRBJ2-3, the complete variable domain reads DGGITQSPKYLFRKEGQNVTLSCEQNLNHDAMYWYRQDPGQGLRLIYYSQIVNDFQKGDIAEGYSVSREKKESFPLTVTSAQKNPTAFYLCASSIAADTQYFGPGTRLTVL.